This T cell receptor beta chain was recovered during a study of Ad26.COV2.S vaccination and SARS-CoV-2 variants. Some clones are missing from TCRdb's copy, which holds only in-frame ones; the method was immunoSEQ multiplex PCR. The repertoire includes 440,000 or so clones, around 91% of them detected once, and about 4.1% sits in the top ten. Treatment in this sample: 15 to 20 received Ad26.COV2.S at low or high dose, single or two shots; roughly 5 received placebo; per-sample allocation not given. On day 63 after the first injection, vaccine and placebo recipients gave samples. The V gene's germline CDR1 is MNHEY and CDR2 SMNVEV (reference sequence). Trimming pared 2 bases from V and 4 bases from J, leaving 20 bases between. The CDR3 spans 17 residues.

This receptor was identified in a person aged 18-60 years who received the Ad26.COV2.S COVID-19 vaccine or a placebo. The chain carries TRBV27 and TRBJ1-2; no definite D call. The material was peripheral blood, obtained in a trial of Ad26.COV2.S vaccine versus placebo. CDR3 protein: CASSLPPWVRSPYGYTF. CDR3 in DNA: TGTGCCAGCAGTTTACCCCCCTGGGTAAGGTCGCCCTATGGCTACACCTTC.